This T cell receptor beta chain was retrieved from a study of blood T cell repertoires in COVID-19. Sequencing used immunoSEQ multiplex PCR; TCRdb keeps in-frame clones, though not all of them. The sample lists a few hundred thousand clones, roughly four fifths occurring once. The V and J ends lost 2 bases and 15 bases, in that order; junction bases with no gene match: 16. CDR3 length: 15 residues. The germline V gene has CDR1 SNHLY and CDR2 FYNNEI. The TCR originated in a man in his thirties or forties who had recovered from COVID-19. This sequence joins TRBV2 and TRBJ2-3; 8 bases are a match to TRBD2. The sequencing sample was made of peripheral blood. The CDR3 DNA reads as TGTGCCAGCAGTGAAAGGGGAGTAGCGGGGAGCGGCGGATATTTT. This translates into CASSERGVAGSGGYF.